The 17 T cell receptor beta chains below come from one sample, sequenced in a study of cytomegalovirus exposure and HLA in healthy donors. Both 60 Vbeta primers and 13 Jbeta primers went into the PCR. Profiled with immunoSEQ multiplex PCR; TCRdb holds only in-frame clones, not every one. Seen here are about 150,000 clones, around 80% observed once, and the top ten hold around 14%. Material: PBMCs. These receptors all stem from a woman aged 40 to 55 in good health and CMV-seronegative.

In the case of this clone: The germline gene is not matched at one end of the junction; a read error may be the cause. The chain joins TRBV2 to TRBJ2-7; no firm D call. The V gene's germline CDR1 is SNHLY and CDR2 FYNNEI. The CDR3 is 13 amino acids. CDR3 loop: CASGDRLPSEQYF. CDR3 bases: TGTGCCAGCGGTGACCGACTCCCTAGCGAGCAGTACTTC.

The chain carries TRBV7-8 and TRBJ2-1; unclear D gene. The CDR3 loop spans 13 amino acids. V was pared by 8 bases and J by 9 bases, with 17 bases between. The germline V gene encodes CDR1 SGHVS and CDR2 FQNEAQ. The CDR3 sequence: CASSGGPQREQFF. The CDR3 DNA reads as TGTGCCAGCTCGGGTGGCCCCCAGCGTGAGCAGTTCTTC.

The V gene is TRBV9, the J gene TRBJ2-1; the D gene is possibly TRBD1 (6 bases). V was trimmed by 1 base and J by 5 bases, leaving 10 bases between them. This CDR3 comprises 14 residues. Germline V gene sequence: CDR1 SGDLS, CDR2 YYNGEE. CDR3 DNA: TGTGCCAGCAGCGTATCCAGGGGAAACAATGAGCAGTTCTTC. Translation gives CASSVSRGNNEQFF.

About this clone itself: One junction end disagrees with the germline gene, perhaps due to a read error. The gene calls are TRBV6-1 and TRBJ2-3; no definite D call. The CDR3 totals 14 residues. Germline loops: CDR1 MNHNS, CDR2 SASEGT. CDR3 coding DNA: TGTGCCAGCAGTGAAAGTCCCGGCACAGATGCGCAGTATTTT. It specifies CASSESPGTDAQYF.

This clone has just a few counts. The chain couples TRBV9 to TRBJ2-1; TRBD2 might be the D (7 bases). In germline, CDR1 is SGDLS, CDR2 YYNGEE. The CDR3 has 20 residues. The V gene lost 4 bases and the J gene lost 2 bases, with 28 bases spanning the gap. The CDR3 loop is CASSSPRGGGGGVTYNEQFF. The CDR3 coding sequence is TGTGCCAGCAGCTCCCCCCGCGGGGGCGGGGGCGGGGTAACCTACAATGAGCAGTTCTTC.

V usage is TRBV25-1 and J usage is TRBJ1-6; D uncertain. V dropped 3 bases and J dropped 3 bases, with 6 bases sitting between them. The CDR3 contains 14 residues. Germline CDR1 is MGHDK and CDR2 is SYGVNS. The CDR3 DNA is TGTGCCAGCAGTGATTCAGTCTATAATTCACCCCTCCACTTT. Protein sequence: CASSDSVYNSPLHF.

The chain combines TRBV2 with TRBJ2-5; perhaps TRBD1 as D (5 bases). Trimming took 4 bases from V and 4 from J, leaving 16 bases between them. The CDR3 has 15 residues. Germline values: CDR1 SNHLY, CDR2 FYNNEI. The DNA for the CDR3 is TGTGCCAGCAGTGTAAAGGGTTCTAGGGGAGAGACCCAGTACTTC. The encoded protein is CASSVKGSRGETQYF. The full variable domain, its missing parts supplied by reference TRBV2 and TRBJ2-5, is EPEVTQTPSHQVTQMGQEVILRCVPISNHLYFYWYRQILGQKVEFLVSFYNNEISEKSEIFDDQFSVERPDGSNFTLKIRSTKLEDSAMYFCASSVKGSRGETQYFGPGTRLLVL.

This clone was detected only a few times. The CDR3 coding sequence is TGTGCCAGCAACTCGGGACAGGTCTACAATGAGCAGTTCTTC. The encoded protein is CASNSGQVYNEQFF. This chain joins TRBV2 and TRBJ2-1, with 8 bases that match TRBD1. Germline lookup yields CDR1 SNHLY and CDR2 FYNNEI. The V and J ends lost 7 bases and 3 bases, in that order; junction bases with no gene match: 5. The CDR3 has 14 amino acids. Full variable domain (missing parts from reference TRBV2 and TRBJ2-1): EPEVTQTPSHQVTQMGQEVILRCVPISNHLYFYWYRQILGQKVEFLVSFYNNEISEKSEIFDDQFSVERPDGSNFTLKIRSTKLEDSAMYFCASNSGQVYNEQFFGPGTRLTVL.

This chain connects TRBV7-3 to TRBJ1-6; TRBD1 matches at 7 bases. Unmatched junction bases numbered 5, after V lost 1 base and J lost 2 bases. This CDR3 region has 17 residues. Per the germline V gene, CDR1 is SGHTA and CDR2 is FQGTGA. CDR3 region: CASSLNARGTYNSPLHF. DNA of the CDR3: TGTGCCAGCAGCTTAAACGCCAGGGGGACCTATAATTCACCCCTCCACTTT.

The genes are TRBV27 and TRBJ2-3; tentative D call: TRBD2 (6 bases). The CDR3 consists of 15 residues. With 7 bases removed from V and 2 bases from J, the gap between germline ends came to 16 bases. Looked up from germline, CDR1 is MNHEY and CDR2 is SMNVEV (reference sequence). The CDR3 sequence is CASNNFAGYTDTQYF. The CDR3 nucleotides are TGTGCCAGCAACAATTTCGCGGGGTACACAGATACGCAGTATTTT.

V is TRBV2 and J is TRBJ1-2, with 8 positions matching TRBD1. Germline assignment: CDR1 SNHLY and CDR2 FYNNEI. CDR3 length: 12 residues. V shed 5 bases and J 8 bases; nucleotides not matched to a gene: 4. The CDR3 region is CASSRQGIGYTF. DNA for the CDR3: TGTGCCAGCAGTCGACAGGGGATAGGCTACACCTTC.

The V call is TRBV5-8, the J call TRBJ1-1, with 8 bases lining up with TRBD1. Germline trimming cut 4 bases from V and 6 bases from J; bases unmatched to any gene: 11. The length of the CDR3 is 15 residues. Germline V gives CDR1 SGHTS, CDR2 YDEGEE. For the CDR3, the DNA is TGTGCCAGCAGCCCCCCGACAGGGGCCTTCTCTGAAGCTTTCTTT. Translating it yields CASSPPTGAFSEAFF.

About this clone itself: The identical CDR3 is also encoded by other nucleotide sequences in the sample. This sequence joins TRBV11-2 and TRBJ2-7, with 7 nucleotides matching TRBD2. V shed 3 bases and J 1 base; nucleotides not matched to a gene: 0. Germline assignment: CDR1 SGHAT and CDR2 FQNNGV. This CDR3 region has 13 residues. The chain's CDR3 is CASSLGGSYEQYF. CDR3 nucleotides: TGTGCCAGCAGCTTGGGGGGGTCCTACGAGCAGTACTTC.

This chain joins TRBV6-7 and TRBJ2-5, with 10 nucleotides matching TRBD1. The end of the DNA is better explained by TRBJ2-7, so the J call may be wrong. TRBV6-7 is marked as an open reading frame, function uncertain. This CDR3 is built from 19 residues. The CDR3 coding sequence is TGTGCCAGCAGTTACACGACAGGGGGCATCCCTCGAATCTCCTACGAGCAGTACTTC. The encoded protein is CASSYTTGGIPRISYEQYF.

The rearrangement links TRBV29-1 to TRBJ2-3, with TRBD2 identical over 12 bases. Germline values: CDR1 SQVTM, CDR2 ANQGSEA. This CDR3 comprises 18 residues. The V segment lost 1 base and the J segment 6 bases; nucleotides outside the gene matches: 14. The CDR3 sequence is CSVEGGLGLAGGLDTQYF. The CDR3 DNA sequence: TGCAGCGTTGAAGGGGGACTGGGGCTAGCGGGAGGGCTGGATACGCAGTATTTT.

The chain joins TRBV5-1 to TRBJ2-7; a possible D gene is TRBD2 (6 bases). The V end lost 4 bases, the J end lost 3 bases, and 14 bases lay between the germline ends. The CDR3 is 14 amino acids. Looked up from germline, CDR1 is SGHRS and CDR2 is YFSETQ. CDR3 in amino acids: CASSPGGGNYEQYF. DNA for the CDR3: TGCGCCAGCAGCCCCGGTGGGGGGAACTACGAGCAGTACTTC.

V gene TRBV5-1 combines with J gene TRBJ2-3, with D tentatively TRBD2 (6 bases). CDR1 is SGHRS and CDR2 is YFSETQ in the germline V gene. The CDR3 extends over 16 amino acids. V gave up 0 bases and J gave up 0 bases, with 11 bases separating them. The CDR3 region has the DNA TGCGCCAGCAGCTTGGACCGGGGGTTTAGCACAGATACGCAGTATTTT. It translates to CASSLDRGFSTDTQYF. The variable domain in full, with the rest retrieved from reference TRBV5-1 and TRBJ2-3, is KAGVTQTPRYLIKTRGQQVTLSCSPISGHRSVSWYQQTPGQGLQFLFEYFSETQRNKGNFPGRFSGRQFSNSRSEMNVSTLELGDSALYLCASSLDRGFSTDTQYFGPGTRLTVL.